This record concerns one TCR beta chain sequence. This clone was observed a few times. Which antigen it targets is not known. The record has no base qualities; no much larger clone is one base away. The immunoSEQ Assay, a bias-controlled multiplex PCR, was used to amplify TCRbeta CDR3 regions from genomic DNA. Per the authors' processing: The number of nucleated cells in each sample was estimated by amplification of reference gene primers within the assay. Sequence reads were collapsed and filtered to measure the absolute abundance of every unique TCRbeta CDR3 rearrangement. For each sample, productive Simpson clonality was calculated as the square root of Simpson's diversity index across productive rearrangements. The immuneACCESS repertoire file appears here via TCRdb, limited to in-frame rearrangements. These files lack a portion of the clones; in checked studies, under half of the deficit traces to unresolved V genes, and the cause of the others is not known. V, J and clone size derive from that table, while D and trimming were established from the DNA sequence. This sample gives fewer than 700,000 clones in total; roughly 89% of them show up just once. Of the sample, roughly 8.3% falls within the top ten clones.

The entry originates in a study of blood T cell repertoires in COVID-19 (dated by TCRdb to the early 2020s). About the investigation overall: Samples covering the acute and convalescent phases of COVID-19 were provided by collaborators in the United States, Italy and Spain. The prospective study material was composed of cDNA or gDNA derived from T cells, B-cell-depleted T cells, or PBMCs. The dataset comprised deeply sampled blood TCRbeta repertoires from subjects exposed to, actively infected with, or recovered from COVID-19. The repertoires were released in a freely available public database intended as a resource for research on the immune response to SARS-CoV-2. Samples came from the ongoing ImmuneRACE study (first 160 participants) plus 1,254 subjects from 6 global collaborators. Sample metadata almost always included a de-identified subject ID, COVID-19 status, age in years and sex. Where available, HLA class I and class II types were taken from metadata supplied by the sample provider and were not determined by assay-based typing. Paper-wide results and their limitations: Clinical and demographic metadata were provided uncurated, with the amount varying by source and participant.

Sequences SGHDT (CDR1) and YYEEEE (CDR2) are obtained from the germline V gene. The CDR3 spans 12 residues, from the cysteine through the phenylalanine. Only CDR3 DNA is held: 36 bases, read in frame from base 1. Deletion took 0 bases off V and 4 bases off J, with a span of 4 bases between the germline ends. At one collaborating source in Seattle, patients were enrolled during active infection and were followed longitudinally through the course of disease. The collaborating institutions used their own protocols to collect whole blood in K2EDTA tubes. For TCRbeta analysis, collaborators shipped samples in one of three forms: frozen whole blood, isolated PBMCs, or DNA extracted from either of those sample types.

The TCR was taken from a woman between 50 and 59 years old with COVID-19, enrolled during active disease. The sample taken for sequencing was peripheral blood. The sequence links TRBV5-6 to TRBJ1-2, with the D gene not clear enough to name. CDR3 sequence: CASSLVSYGYTF. The bases read TGTGCCAGCAGCTTGGTGAGCTATGGCTACACCTTC.